What follows are 17 T cell receptor beta chains derived from one specimen sequenced in a study of T cell responses to AZD1222 COVID-19 vaccine. This table comes from immunoSEQ multiplex PCR, and its TCRdb copy is limited to in-frame clones, with some not included. Counted here are some 140,000 clones, 85% occurring once; the ten biggest clones make up around 8%. The sequenced sample was peripheral blood, obtained 28 days after the second dose of the MenACWY control vaccine. The receptors shown here come from an adult who received the MenACWY meningococcal vaccine as a control.

The chain joins TRBV5-6 to TRBJ2-3, with a possible D match to TRBD1 (7 bases). Germline V gives CDR1 SGHDT, CDR2 YYEEEE. Trimming shortened V by 0 bases and J by 5 bases, and 13 bases separated the two germline ends. The CDR3 covers 15 residues. The DNA for the CDR3 is TGTGCCAGCAGCTTGGTGTCAGGGGGGAAAGATACGCAGTATTTT. This translates into CASSLVSGGKDTQYF.

This chain joins TRBV5-5 and TRBJ2-1; 9 positions match TRBD2. This CDR3 is built from 14 residues. The J segment lost 0 bases and the V segment lost 7 bases, leaving 2 bases of the junction unmatched. CDR1 SGHKS and CDR2 YYEKEE come from the germline V gene (reference sequence). CDR3 loop: CASGSGSSYNEQFF. CDR3 sequence (DNA): TGTGCCAGCGGTAGCGGGAGCTCCTACAATGAGCAGTTCTTC.

The rearrangement joins TRBV4-1 to TRBJ2-1; D not certain. The germline V gene encodes CDR1 MGHRA and CDR2 YSYEKL. The CDR3 is 16 residues long. V lost 0 bases and J 0 bases, leaving 9 bases between the germline ends. The CDR3 nucleotides read TGCGCCAGCAGCCAAGATCCCCTGGGCTCCTACAATGAGCAGTTCTTC. Amino acid sequence: CASSQDPLGSYNEQFF.

This clone came up a few times. V gene TRBV12-3 or TRBV12-4 combines with J gene TRBJ2-2; D possibly corresponds to TRBD2 (5 bases). This CDR3 comprises 13 residues. V shed 8 bases and J shed 6 bases, with 13 bases lying between them. The DNA of the CDR3 is TGTGCCAGCCTCCGATCGGGATCCGGGGAGCTGTTTTTT. Translating gives CASLRSGSGELFF.

The chain links TRBV12-3 or TRBV12-4 to TRBJ1-2, with D tentatively TRBD1 (6 bases). V lost 4 bases and J lost 4, with 10 bases in between. CDR3 length: 13 amino acids. DNA for the CDR3: TGTGCCAGCAGTTCCGACAGGCTCTATGGCTACACCTTC. Translation gives CASSSDRLYGYTF.

The chain is built from TRBV5-1 and TRBJ1-3, with D uncertain. CDR1 is SGHRS and CDR2 is YFSETQ in the germline V gene. The CDR3 length is 16 residues. V lost 0 bases and J lost 0, with 10 bases in between. The CDR3 here is CASSLEARLSGNTIYF. DNA for the CDR3: TGCGCCAGCAGCTTGGAAGCAAGGCTCTCTGGAAACACCATATATTTT.

This chain connects TRBV3-1 (or the pseudogene TRBV3-2) to TRBJ1-2; D may be TRBD1 (6 bases). V lost 3 bases and J lost 2, with 13 bases in between. Germline V gives CDR1 LGHDT, CDR2 YNNKEL (reference sequence). This CDR3 has 15 residues. CDR3 residues: CASSHLNTGNYGYTF. The CDR3 nucleotides read TGTGCCAGCAGCCACCTAAATACAGGGAACTATGGCTACACCTTC.

This chain connects TRBV5-1 to TRBJ1-1, with D possibly TRBD1 on 5 matching bases. Germline CDR1 reads SGHRS; CDR2 reads YFSETQ. CDR3 length equals 14 residues. Trimming pared 0 bases from V and 3 bases from J, leaving 9 bases between. The CDR3 loop is CASSLVVGDTEAFF. The CDR3 coding sequence is TGCGCCAGCAGCTTGGTAGTGGGGGACACTGAAGCTTTCTTT.

The chain combines TRBV6-4 with TRBJ1-1, with D perhaps TRBD1 (5 bases). Germline CDR1 reads MRHNA; CDR2 reads SNTAGT. V lost 8 bases and J lost 0, with 13 bases in between. The CDR3 spans 14 residues. The CDR3 loop is CASQRGPLNTEAFF. The CDR3 DNA reads TGTGCCAGCCAGAGGGGACCTTTGAACACTGAAGCTTTCTTT.

This chain connects TRBV18 to TRBJ1-5; 7 nucleotides agree with TRBD1. Germline CDR1 and CDR2: KGHSH and LQKENI. The CDR3 runs 14 residues. After removal of 3 bases from V and 7 bases from J, the junction contained 6 bases not matched to a gene. The CDR3 region has the DNA TGTGCCAGCTCACCTTTGACAGGGCGACAGCCCCAGCATTTT. Translation gives CASSPLTGRQPQHF.

J is TRBJ2-2 and V is TRBV12-3 or TRBV12-4, with D hard to call. The CDR3 spans 13 residues. V dropped 3 bases and J dropped 4 bases, with 6 bases sitting between them. The CDR3 bases are TGTGCCAGCAGTTTTTATCGCACCGGGGAGCTGTTTTTT. Translating gives CASSFYRTGELFF.

The chain has TRBV12-3 or TRBV12-4 and TRBJ1-1; D gene uncertain. The CDR3 runs 13 residues. Trimming left V 5 bases short and J 9 bases short, with 16 bases between. The CDR3 nucleotides read TGTGCCAGCAGTCCCAGGCCGACCCAGAAAGCTTTCTTT. The encoded protein is CASSPRPTQKAFF.

This clone has a single count. J is TRBJ2-7 and V is TRBV2; weak D call: TRBD2 (6 bases). Germline V lookup: CDR1 SNHLY, CDR2 FYNNEI. This CDR3 spans 15 amino acids. Between the trimmed V and J ends, which lost 2 bases and 2 bases, there was a span of 13 bases. The DNA for the CDR3 is TGTGCCAGCAGTGAAAGTCAGGACTACACCTACGAGCAGTACGTC. Amino acids: CASSESQDYTYEQYV.

The chain uses TRBV4-1 and TRBJ1-5; D is unclear. V gave up 4 bases and J gave up 1 base, with 5 bases separating them. This CDR3 is 13 amino acids long. Germline V gene lookup returns CDR1 MGHRA and CDR2 YSYEKL. CDR3 in amino acids: CASSPASNQPQHF. The CDR3 DNA reads TGCGCCAGCAGCCCCGCAAGCAATCAGCCCCAGCATTTT.

J is TRBJ1-1 and V is TRBV12-3 or TRBV12-4; D uncertain. V lost 0 bases and J 7 bases, leaving 9 bases between the germline ends. The CDR3 is 13 amino acids. The CDR3 here is CASSLAGGYEAFF. The CDR3 DNA reads TGTGCCAGCAGTTTAGCGGGAGGGTATGAAGCTTTCTTT.

V usage is TRBV13 and J usage is TRBJ1-1, with 9 nucleotides matching TRBD1. Germline CDR1 and CDR2: PRHDT and FYEKMQ (reference sequence). This CDR3 has 15 amino acids. Germline trimming cut 4 bases from V and 2 bases from J; bases unmatched to any gene: 5. The CDR3 DNA follows: TGTGCCAGCAGCTCGCAGGACAGGGGTAACACTGAAGCTTTCTTT. Residues: CASSSQDRGNTEAFF.

V is TRBV19 and J is TRBJ1-2; 7 bases match TRBD1. V was clipped by 3 bases and J by 5 bases; unmatched bases: 3. Germline assignment: CDR1 LNHDA and CDR2 SQIVND (reference sequence). The CDR3 has 13 amino acids. CDR3 bases: TGTGCCAGTAGTATGGTGGGACAGTATGGCTACACCTTC. Translated, it gives CASSMVGQYGYTF.